The source of this T cell receptor beta chain is a study of T cell repertoires in cytomegalovirus infection. One entry per CDR3 protein results from TCRdb running MiXCR on the reads. Among 350,000 to 500,000 distinct CDR3 sequences listed, approximately 33% were seen once. Only a few counts were recorded for this clonotype. This receptor was identified in a human donor in good health (CMV status not recorded). Some clones in this sample may be carry-over from other donors' samples. Sample: PBMCs.

CDR3: CASSQGGLAGDYEQYF. CDR3 in DNA: TGTGCCAGCAGCCAAGGAGGACTAGCGGGGGACTACGAGCAGTACTTC. The chain links TRBV14 to TRBJ2-7; 13 bases line up with TRBD2. There are 16 residues in the CDR3. The V gene end was trimmed by 1 base and the J gene end by 3 bases; junction bases not matched to a gene: 3. CDR1 and CDR2 from the germline V gene are SGHDN and FVKESK.